These T cell receptor beta chains were read from a single sample in a study of T cells in Graves' hyperthyroidism and ophthalmopathy. TCRdb used MiXCR to reprocess the multiplex PCR reads, holding one entry per CDR3 protein. The data contain some 500,000 distinct CDR3 sequences, 16% of them singletons. The sequenced sample was blood. These receptors were taken from a woman aged 25-40 years with Graves' ophthalmopathy. Each CDR3 is given with its conserved first and last residue. Size values are once, few and many counts, or a class for expanded clones, and some rows have none.

v_call clone_size cdr3_aa
TRBV5-6 many CASSLWGYLTGELFF
TRBV30 many CAWSIRTAQAFF
TRBV7-9 many CASSSTSGKGEQFF
TRBV6-2/TRBV6-3 NA CASSRDGLGLEQYF
TRBV4-3 few CASSQENLWGHNSPLHF
TRBV3-1 many CASSQAVGEKLFF
TRBV7-2 many CASSSGTGGGYTF
TRBV6-1 many CASSEAVGQRSSPLHF
TRBV10-3 few CAISEIRRPYEQYF
TRBV12-3/TRBV12-4 many CASSFRQVEVGEKLFF
TRBV12-3/TRBV12-4 few CASSRPGTGKLVF
TRBV28 many CASSPGLEFPPEQFF
TRBV5-1 few CASSLVGTGVRELFF
TRBV12-3/TRBV12-4 few CASSYDTQYF
TRBV7-3 NA CASSLGAGADTQYF
TRBV29-1 NA CSVETRLNTEAFF
TRBV9 NA CASSLGEVIGELFF
TRBV9 few CASSVGTGGEIPYEQYF
TRBV28 many CASTKGQGAYEQYF
TRBV28 many CASSTRDEQFF
TRBV2 many CASSEGLTLNEQFF
TRBV28 few CASSLPSGREENPYEQYF
TRBV4-2 NA CASSQDWSGLVGTEAFF
TRBV20-1 few CSARDPETGFYNEQFF
TRBV12-3/TRBV12-4 many CASRGGSPLHF
TRBV27 few CASNVAGVGEQFF
TRBV27 many CASRTAHSNQPQHF
TRBV12-5 many CASGLYPSAPSTDTQYF
TRBV20-1 many CSARSGELAGDIQYF
TRBV11-2 many CASSSPGGVNTEAFF
TRBV6-2/TRBV6-3 NA CASSYSTPGQGNYEQYF
TRBV28 many CASSDTTSSGRTLYEQYF
TRBV5-8 NA CASSLKPALPNGYTF
TRBV28 many CASSSSWREETQYF
TRBV11-2 few CASRALKRSLYNEQFF
TRBV27 many CASSSRSDRRYGYTF
TRBV7-2 many CASSQGLAAAYEQYF
TRBV28 NA CASRNPTGNGYTF
TRBV20-1 few CSASFSGGSYNEQFF
TRBV5-4 NA CASSSRQGMEETQYF
TRBV20-1 many CSARDPGEGGEKLFF
TRBV19 NA CASSRRTDWRGYTF
TRBV12-3/TRBV12-4 few CASSLGSGSDNEQFF
TRBV7-8 few CASSAPGDYNEQFF
TRBV7-9 many CASSQIVLAGYNEQFF